This TCR beta chain is from a study of graft-versus-host responses after intestinal transplantation. About the study: Each patient got anti-thymocyte globulin induction, then tacrolimus and steroids for around 3 years. Points from the study as a whole: Present in recipient marrow, GvH clones included some that appeared first in ileum or blood. Within the allografts of patients who had graft-donor T cell macrochimerism, graft-versus-host to host-versus-graft clonal ratios were high. Early declines in HvG clones that occurred post-transplant were associated with peak circulating GvH clone levels.

A word on this clone: What it binds is not known.

CDR1 and CDR2 (germline): SGHAT, FQNNGV. The V and J ends lost 4 bases and 0 bases respectively, with 16 bases between them. The CDR3 has 17 amino acids. Using immunoSEQ multiplex PCR, the repertoire was profiled, and TCRdb retains in-frame clones only, with some absent. The sample lists some 70,000 clones, around 86% occurring once. The sample was unstimulated CD8+ T cells sorted from spleen or lymph node cells, taken before transplant. The receptor comes from a human donor who was the organ donor for an intestinal transplant. V and J are TRBV11-2 and TRBJ1-3; D may be TRBD1 (5 bases). The chain's CDR3 is CASSWTSGTASGNTIYF. The CDR3 DNA is TGTGCCAGCAGCTGGACGTCCGGGACGGCCTCTGGAAACACCATATATTTT.